This T cell receptor beta chain stems from a study of blood T cells in healthy people across ages. Whole-study findings and limits: The unsorted PBMCs prevented any conclusive comparison of naive versus antigen-experienced cells.

V lost 1 base, J lost 1 base, and 14 bases lay in between. CDR3 length equals 16 residues. This clonotype was seen only a few times. The antigen is not known. Then a second PCR, running roughly 6 to 12 cycles, was carried out with a sample-barcoded 5' primer and a J-beta primer mix. TCRdb re-derived calls from the 5' RACE reads in MiXCR, one entry per CDR3 protein. The data hold about 1.7 million distinct CDR3 sequences, with approximately 30% observed a single time. The TCR was taken from a woman in her twenties or thirties in good health. The chain links TRBV12-3 or TRBV12-4 to TRBJ2-7, with D uncertain. What was sequenced was blood. CDR3 sequence (DNA): TGTGCCAGCAGTTTAGGGGTTGGCGGTCCATCCTACGAGCAGTACTTC. Its protein product is CASSLGVGGPSYEQYF.